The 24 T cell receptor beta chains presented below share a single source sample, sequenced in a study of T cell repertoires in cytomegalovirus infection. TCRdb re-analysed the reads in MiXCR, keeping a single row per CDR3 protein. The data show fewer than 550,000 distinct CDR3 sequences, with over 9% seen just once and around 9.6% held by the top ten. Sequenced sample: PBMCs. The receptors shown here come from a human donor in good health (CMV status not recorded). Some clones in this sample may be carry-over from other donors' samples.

This CDR3 is CRYRQAAGANVLTF. In DNA, the CDR3 is TGCAGATACAGACAGGCCGCTGGGGCCAACGTCCTGACTTTC. The chain carries TRBV29-1 and TRBJ2-6; D is possibly TRBD1 (6 bases). Per germline, CDR1 SQVTM and CDR2 ANQGSEA. The CDR3 spans 14 residues.

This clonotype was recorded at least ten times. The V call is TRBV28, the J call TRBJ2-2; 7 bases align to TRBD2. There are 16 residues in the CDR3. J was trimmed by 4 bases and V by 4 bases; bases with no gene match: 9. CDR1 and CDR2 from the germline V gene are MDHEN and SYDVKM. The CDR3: CASSSLAGAVTGELFF. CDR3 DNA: TGTGCCAGCAGTTCCTTGGCGGGAGCGGTCACCGGGGAGCTGTTTTTT.

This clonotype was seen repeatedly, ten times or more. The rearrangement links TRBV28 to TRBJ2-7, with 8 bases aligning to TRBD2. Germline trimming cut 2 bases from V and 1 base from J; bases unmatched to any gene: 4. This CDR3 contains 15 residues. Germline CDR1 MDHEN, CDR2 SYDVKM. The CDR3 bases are TGTGCCAGCAGTTTAGGACTAGCACTATCCTACGAGCAGTACTTC. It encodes CASSLGLALSYEQYF. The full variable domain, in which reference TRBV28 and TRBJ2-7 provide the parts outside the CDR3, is DVKVTQSSRYLVKRTGEKVFLECVQDMDHENMFWYRQDPGLGLRLIYFSYDVKMKEKGDIPEGYSVSREKKERFSLILESASTNQTSMYLCASSLGLALSYEQYFGPGTRLTVT.

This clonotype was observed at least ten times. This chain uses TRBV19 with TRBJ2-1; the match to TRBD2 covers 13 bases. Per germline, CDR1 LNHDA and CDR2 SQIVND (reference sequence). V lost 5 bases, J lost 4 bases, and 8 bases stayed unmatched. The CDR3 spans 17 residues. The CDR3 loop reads CASSPTTSGRPYNEQFF. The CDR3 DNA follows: TGTGCCAGTAGTCCGACGACTAGCGGGAGGCCATACAATGAGCAGTTCTTC.

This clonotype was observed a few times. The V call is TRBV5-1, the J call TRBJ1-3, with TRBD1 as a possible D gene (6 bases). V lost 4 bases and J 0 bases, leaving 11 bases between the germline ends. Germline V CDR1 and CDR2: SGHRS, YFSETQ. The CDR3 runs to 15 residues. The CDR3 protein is CASSRDKNSGNTIYF. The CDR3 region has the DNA TGCGCCAGCAGCCGGGACAAGAACTCTGGAAACACCATATATTTT.

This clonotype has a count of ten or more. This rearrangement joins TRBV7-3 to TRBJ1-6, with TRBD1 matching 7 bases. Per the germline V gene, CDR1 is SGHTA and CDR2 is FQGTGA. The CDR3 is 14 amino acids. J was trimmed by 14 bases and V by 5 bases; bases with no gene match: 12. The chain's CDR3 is CASSRQGIVLTLHF. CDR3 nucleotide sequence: TGTGCCAGCAGCCGACAGGGTATCGTTCTGACCCTCCACTTT.

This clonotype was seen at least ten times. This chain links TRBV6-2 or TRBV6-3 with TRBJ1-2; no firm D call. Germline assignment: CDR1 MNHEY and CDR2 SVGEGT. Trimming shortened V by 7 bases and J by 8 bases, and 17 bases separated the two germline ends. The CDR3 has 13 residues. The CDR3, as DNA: TGTGCCAGCAAGCTGGACGGGAGGTCCGGCTACACCTTC. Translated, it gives CASKLDGRSGYTF.

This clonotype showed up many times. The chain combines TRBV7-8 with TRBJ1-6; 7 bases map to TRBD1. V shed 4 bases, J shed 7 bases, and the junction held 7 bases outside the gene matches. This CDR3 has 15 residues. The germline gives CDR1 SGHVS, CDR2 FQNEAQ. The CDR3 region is CASSYRQGYNSPLHF. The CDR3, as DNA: TGTGCCAGCAGCTACAGACAGGGTTACAATTCACCCCTCCACTTT.

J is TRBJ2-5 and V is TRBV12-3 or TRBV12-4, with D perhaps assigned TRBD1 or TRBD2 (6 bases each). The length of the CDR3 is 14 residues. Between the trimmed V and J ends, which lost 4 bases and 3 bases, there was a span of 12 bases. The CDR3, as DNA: TGTGCCAGCAGTTACCGGAGGGGGGAAGAGACCCAGTACTTC. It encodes CASSYRRGEETQYF.

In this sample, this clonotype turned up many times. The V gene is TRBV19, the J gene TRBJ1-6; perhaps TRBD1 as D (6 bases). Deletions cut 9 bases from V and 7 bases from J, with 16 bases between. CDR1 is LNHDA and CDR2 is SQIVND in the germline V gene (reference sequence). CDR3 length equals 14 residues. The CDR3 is CASRPGTTNSPLHF. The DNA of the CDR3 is TGTGCCAGCCGTCCCGGGACAACAAATTCACCCCTCCACTTT.

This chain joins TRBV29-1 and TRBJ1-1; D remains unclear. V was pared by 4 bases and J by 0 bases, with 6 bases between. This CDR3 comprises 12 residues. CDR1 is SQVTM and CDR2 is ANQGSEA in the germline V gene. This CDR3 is CSVGFMNTEAFF. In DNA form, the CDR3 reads TGCAGCGTTGGTTTCATGAACACTGAAGCTTTCTTT.

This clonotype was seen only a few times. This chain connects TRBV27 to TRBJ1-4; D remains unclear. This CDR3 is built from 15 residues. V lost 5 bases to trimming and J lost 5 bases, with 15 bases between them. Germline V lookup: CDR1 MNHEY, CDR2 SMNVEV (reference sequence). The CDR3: CASSQRGRTNEKLFF. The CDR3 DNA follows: TGTGCCAGCAGTCAGCGCGGAAGGACCAATGAAAAACTGTTTTTT. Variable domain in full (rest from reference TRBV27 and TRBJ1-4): EAQVTQNPRYLITVTGKKLTVTCSQNMNHEYMSWYRQDPGLGLRQIYYSMNVEVTDKGDVPEGYKVSRKEKRNFPLILESPSPNQTSLYFCASSQRGRTNEKLFFGSGTQLSVL.

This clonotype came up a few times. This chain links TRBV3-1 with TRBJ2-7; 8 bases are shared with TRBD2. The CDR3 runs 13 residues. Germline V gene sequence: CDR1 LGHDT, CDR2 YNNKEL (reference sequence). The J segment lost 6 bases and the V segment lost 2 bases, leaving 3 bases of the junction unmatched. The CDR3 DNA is TGTGCCAGCAGCCAACAGAGCGGGAGCGAGCAGTACTTC. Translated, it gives CASSQQSGSEQYF.

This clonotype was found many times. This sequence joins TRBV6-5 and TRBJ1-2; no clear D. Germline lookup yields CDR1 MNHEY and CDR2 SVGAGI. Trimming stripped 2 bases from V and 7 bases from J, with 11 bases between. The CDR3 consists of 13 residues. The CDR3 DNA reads TGTGCCAGCAGTTACCGACTCTCGGGTGGCTACACCTTC. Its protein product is CASSYRLSGGYTF.

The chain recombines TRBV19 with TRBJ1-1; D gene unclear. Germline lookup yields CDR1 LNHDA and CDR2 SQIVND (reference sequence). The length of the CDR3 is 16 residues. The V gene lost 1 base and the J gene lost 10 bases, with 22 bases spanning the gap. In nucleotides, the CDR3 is TGTGCCAGTAGTATAGGTGGCTACACATCTGAGGAGGGAGCTTTCTTT. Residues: CASSIGGYTSEEGAFF.

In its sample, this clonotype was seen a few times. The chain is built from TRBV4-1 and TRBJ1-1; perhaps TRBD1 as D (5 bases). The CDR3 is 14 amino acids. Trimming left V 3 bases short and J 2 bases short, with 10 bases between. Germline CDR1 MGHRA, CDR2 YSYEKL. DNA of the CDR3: TGCGCCAGCAGCCAGGGACTAGTCAACACTGAAGCTTTCTTT. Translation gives CASSQGLVNTEAFF.

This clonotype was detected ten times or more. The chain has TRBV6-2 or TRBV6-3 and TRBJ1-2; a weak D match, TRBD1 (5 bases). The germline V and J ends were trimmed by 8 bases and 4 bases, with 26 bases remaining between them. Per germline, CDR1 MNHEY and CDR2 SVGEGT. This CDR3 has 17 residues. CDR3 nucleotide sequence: TGTGCCAGCGCTGCTCTTACCTTAGCTCGGGACGGCTATGGCTACACCTTC. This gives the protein CASAALTLARDGYGYTF.

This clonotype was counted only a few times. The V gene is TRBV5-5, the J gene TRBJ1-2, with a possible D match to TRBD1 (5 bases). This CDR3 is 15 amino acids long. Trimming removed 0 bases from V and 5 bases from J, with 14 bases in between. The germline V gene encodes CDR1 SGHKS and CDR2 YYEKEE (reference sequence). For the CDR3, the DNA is TGTGCCAGCAGCTTGGATGGCAGGGCGAAGTATGGCTACACCTTC. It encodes CASSLDGRAKYGYTF.

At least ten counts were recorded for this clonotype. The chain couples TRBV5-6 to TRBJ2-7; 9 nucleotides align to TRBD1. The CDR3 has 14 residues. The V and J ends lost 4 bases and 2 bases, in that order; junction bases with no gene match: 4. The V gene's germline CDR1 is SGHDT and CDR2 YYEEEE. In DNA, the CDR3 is TGTGCCAGCAGCCGGACAGGGGAGACCTACGAGCAGTACTTC. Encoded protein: CASSRTGETYEQYF.

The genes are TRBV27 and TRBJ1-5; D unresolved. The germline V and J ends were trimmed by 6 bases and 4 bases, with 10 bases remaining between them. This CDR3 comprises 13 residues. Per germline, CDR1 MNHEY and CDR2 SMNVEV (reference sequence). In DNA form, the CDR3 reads TGTGCCAGCAGATTTAGCCAAAATCAGCCCCAGCATTTT. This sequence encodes CASRFSQNQPQHF.

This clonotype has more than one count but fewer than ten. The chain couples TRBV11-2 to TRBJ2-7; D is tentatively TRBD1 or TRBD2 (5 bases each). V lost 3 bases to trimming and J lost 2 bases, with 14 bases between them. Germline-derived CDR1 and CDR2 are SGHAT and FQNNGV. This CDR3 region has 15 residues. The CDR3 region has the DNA TGTGCCAGCAGCTTCACATCGGGGCAGGCCTACGAGCAGTACTTC. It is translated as CASSFTSGQAYEQYF.

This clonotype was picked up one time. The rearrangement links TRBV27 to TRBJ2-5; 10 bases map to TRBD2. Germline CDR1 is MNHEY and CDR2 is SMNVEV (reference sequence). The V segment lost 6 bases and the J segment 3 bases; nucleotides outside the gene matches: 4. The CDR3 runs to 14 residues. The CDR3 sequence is CASSQAGGKETQYF. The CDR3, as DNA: TGTGCCAGCAGCCAAGCGGGGGGGAAAGAGACCCAGTACTTC.

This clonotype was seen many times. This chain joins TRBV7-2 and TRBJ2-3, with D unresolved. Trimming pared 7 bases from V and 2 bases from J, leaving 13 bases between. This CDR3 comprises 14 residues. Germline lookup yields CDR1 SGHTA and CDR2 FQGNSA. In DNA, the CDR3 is TGTGCCAGCACCAAGCCGTCACTCACAGATACGCAGTATTTT. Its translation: CASTKPSLTDTQYF.

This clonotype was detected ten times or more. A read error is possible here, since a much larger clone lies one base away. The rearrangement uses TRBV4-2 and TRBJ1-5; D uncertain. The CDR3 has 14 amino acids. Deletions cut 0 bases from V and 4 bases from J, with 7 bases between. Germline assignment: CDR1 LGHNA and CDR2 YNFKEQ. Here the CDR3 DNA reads TGTGCCAGCAGCCAAGACAGGCGGAATCAGCCCCAGCATTTT. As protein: CASSQDRRNQPQHF.